This T cell receptor beta chain is from a study of blood T cell repertoires in COVID-19 (dated by TCRdb to 2020 to 2021). Regarding the study in general: Samples from collaborators originated in the United States, Italy and Spain and spanned both the acute and convalescent phases of COVID-19. Where available, HLA class I and class II types were obtained from metadata supplied by the sample provider rather than from assay-based typing. The samples were drawn from two sources: the first 160 participants of the ongoing ImmuneRACE study, and 1,200 or so subjects contributed by 6 global collaborators. The sample metadata nearly always contained a de-identified subject ID, COVID-19 status, age in years and sex. The repertoires were released in a freely available public database meant as a resource for research on the immune response to SARS-CoV-2. Subjects who had been exposed to COVID-19, were actively infected with it, or had recovered from it provided the deeply sampled blood TCRbeta repertoires that made up the dataset. The prospective study material was composed of cDNA or gDNA derived from T cells, B-cell-depleted T cells, or PBMCs. The research as a whole found: Clinical and demographic metadata were provided uncurated, with the amount varying by source and participant.

Each collaborating institution followed its own protocols to collect whole blood in K2EDTA tubes. For TCRbeta analysis, collaborator samples were shipped as frozen whole blood, as isolated PBMCs, or as DNA extracted from either sample type. Sequences MDHEN (CDR1) and SYDVKM (CDR2) are obtained from the germline V gene. The germline ends are 12 bases apart after V is trimmed by 7 bases and J by 2 bases. Including cysteine and phenylalanine, the CDR3 has 14 amino acids. CDR3 DNA is the only sequence kept; it has 42 bases, read in frame from the first base. The immunoSEQ Assay, a bias-controlled multiplex PCR, was used to amplify TCRbeta CDR3 regions from genomic DNA. The original methods were these. The number of nucleated cells in each sample was estimated by amplification of reference gene primers within the assay. To quantify the absolute abundance of each unique TCRbeta CDR3 rearrangement, sequence reads were collapsed and filtered. For each sample, productive Simpson clonality was calculated as the square root of Simpson's diversity index across productive rearrangements. This is the immuneACCESS table as TCRdb keeps it, with only in-frame sequences that have V and J called. A part of the clones is gone; compared with another copy, unresolved V genes explain less than half, and the rest is unexplained. V, J and clone size are those of that table, while D and trimming were read from the DNA. Across this sample there are tens of thousands of clones, with approximately 80% seen only once. The ten largest account for roughly 50% of the sample.

Of note for this clone: Its antigen remains unidentified. No quality values exist for individual bases; no much larger clone is one base distant.

The clonotype was recovered from a human donor in a cohort sampled during active COVID-19. The chain uses TRBV28 and TRBJ1-5; a weak D assignment points to TRBD1 (5 bases agree). Sequencing was carried out using peripheral blood. The DNA sequence follows: TGTGCCAGCACTCCGGGGGGGGGCAATCAGCCCCAGCATTTT. Its coded protein is CASTPGGGNQPQHF.